This record looks at one T cell receptor (beta chain) sequence and its context. Its antigen is currently unknown. Through a sample-barcoded 5' primer and a J-beta primer mix, a second PCR was run for roughly 6 to 11 cycles. From the 5' RACE reads, TCRdb called clonotypes with MiXCR, one entry per CDR3 protein. The table has roughly 1.4 million distinct CDR3 sequences, approximately 60% seen once; the top ten hold 6.5% to 8.5%. Each sample had at least 6 million PBMCs isolated. The data were obtained in a study of blood T cells in healthy people across ages. Study conclusions and caveats: A strong correlation was found between TCR beta diversity and the percentage of naive T cells.

CDR3 length: 13 residues. CDR1 and CDR2 from the germline V gene are MNHEY and SVGAGI. V lost 2 bases and J lost 4, with 7 bases in between. The clonotype comes from a man aged 18 to 29 in good health. Sequences were obtained from blood. The J gene is TRBJ2-3, the V gene TRBV6-5; the D gene is possibly TRBD2 (5 bases). The CDR3 protein is CASSYLAADTQYF. In nucleotides, the CDR3 is TGTGCCAGCAGTTACCTAGCTGCAGATACGCAGTATTTT.